This T cell receptor (beta chain) was captured by sequencing in a study of OX40 agonist ivuxolimab in advanced cancers. Study background: Treatment of patients was with ivuxolimab, an agonistic anti-OX40 (CD134) antibody.

Blood specimens came from baseline, cycle 4 day 1, and cycle 7 day 1. The assay was immunoSEQ multiplex PCR, and TCRdb's table has in-frame clones only and misses some. Of tens of thousands of clones in the sample, over 75% were seen once. Here the sequenced sample was CD4+ or CD8+ T cells sorted from blood, taken in a trial of the OX40 agonist ivuxolimab. This sequence was found in an adult with an advanced solid tumor such as melanoma, head and neck, liver or kidney cancer.

CDR3 protein: CASTATGIFYEQYF. CDR3 DNA sequence: TGTGCCAGCACCGCGACAGGGATTTTCTACGAGCAGTACTTC. The genes are TRBV7-9 and TRBJ2-7, with 7 bases fitting TRBD1. The junction had 9 bases not matched to a gene; V was cut back by 7 bases and J by 3 bases. The CDR3 is 14 amino acids. The V gene's germline CDR1 is SEHNR and CDR2 FQNEAQ (reference sequence). Complete variable domain (other parts from reference TRBV7-9 and TRBJ2-7): DTGVSQNPRHKITKRGQNVTFRCDPISEHNRLYWYRQTLGQGPEFLTYFQNEAQLEKSRLLSDRFSAERPKGSFSTLEIQRTEQGDSAMYLCASTATGIFYEQYFGPGTRLTVT.